The clone carrying this T cell receptor (beta chain) was counted at least ten times. What it binds is unknown. This CDR3 has 14 amino acids. The germline CDR1 and CDR2 sequences are SNHLY and FYNNEI. Among all donors, each was a healthy Caucasian. This record comes from a study of identical twins. Broader study findings: Memory repertoires lacked the insertion deficit that abundant cord blood beta clonotypes showed. Twins shared out-of-frame alpha sequences with excess low generation probability. Invariant cells of the MAIT and iNKT types might have partly distorted the zero-insertion analyses.

From the 5' RACE reads, TCRdb called clonotypes with MiXCR, one entry per CDR3 protein. The table has approximately 220,000 distinct CDR3 sequences, 7% to 8.5% seen once. Separately, the same data were catalogued under a study of yellow fever vaccine responses in identical twins.

The sample comprised CD8+ T cells sorted from blood. The gene calls are TRBV2 and TRBJ1-5, with 10 bases lining up with TRBD1. This clonotype originated in a woman between 18 and 30 years old in good health. CDR3: CGTGGEGPNQPQHF. The CDR3 nucleotides are TGTGGGACAGGGGGTGAAGGGCCTAATCAGCCCCAGCATTTT.